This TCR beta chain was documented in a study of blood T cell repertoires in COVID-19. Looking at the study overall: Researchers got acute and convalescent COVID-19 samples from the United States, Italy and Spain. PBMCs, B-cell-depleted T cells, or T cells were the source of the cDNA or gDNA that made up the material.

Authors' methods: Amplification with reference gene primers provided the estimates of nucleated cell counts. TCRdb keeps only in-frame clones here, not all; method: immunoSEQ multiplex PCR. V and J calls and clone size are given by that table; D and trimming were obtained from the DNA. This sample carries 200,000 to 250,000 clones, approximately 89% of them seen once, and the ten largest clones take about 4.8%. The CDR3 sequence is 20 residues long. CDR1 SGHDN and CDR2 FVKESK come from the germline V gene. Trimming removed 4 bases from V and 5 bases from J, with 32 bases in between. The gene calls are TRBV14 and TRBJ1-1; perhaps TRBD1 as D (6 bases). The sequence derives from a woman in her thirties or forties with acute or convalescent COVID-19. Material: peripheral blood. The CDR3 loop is CASSPIAGGWGAARETEAFF. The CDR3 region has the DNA TGTGCCAGCAGCCCTATTGCGGGAGGTTGGGGGGCCGCGAGAGAAACTGAAGCTTTCTTT.